A few counts support the clone carrying this T cell receptor beta chain. Its antigen is unidentified. This record comes from a study of regulatory T cells in long-lasting Graves disease. Looked up from germline, CDR1 is SGHRS and CDR2 is YFSETQ. The CDR3 covers 15 residues. Trimming cost V 2 bases and J 7 bases, with 16 bases left between them. The study, taken as a whole, reports: The small sample size may have reduced accuracy.

Documented time point: newly diagnosed GD, antithyroid drugs for less than 3 months. There was RNA extracted from PBMCs, and the TCR library was made from it. Arm-PCR with iRepertoire HTBI primers amplified the CDR3 regions for these TCR beta libraries. Authors' data handling: The identification of 60 or so TRBV and 14 TRBJ segments was made across samples. One entry per CDR3 protein, called by TCRdb with MiXCR from the multiplex PCR reads. TCRdb's processing, not the authors', yielded these V and J calls. This sample has 510,000 or so distinct CDR3 sequences, with 12% found just once. Another study also made use of these data, one on T cells in Graves' hyperthyroidism and ophthalmopathy. This second study notes: Clinical symptoms, serum thyroxine, TRAb, thyroid ultrasound and orbital computed tomography established diagnosis.

Specimen: peripheral blood mononuclear cells (PBMCs), collected at new diagnosis, from a patient treated with antithyroid drugs. This TCR derives from a woman between 25 and 40 years old with Graves disease. The chain has TRBV5-1 and TRBJ1-3; D ambiguous. The CDR3, as DNA: TGCGCCAGCAGCTTAACGGTTGGAGGAACGAACACCATATATTTT. Its protein product is CASSLTVGGTNTIYF.